The 8 T cell receptor beta chains presented below share a single source sample, sequenced in a study of T cell responses to AZD1222 COVID-19 vaccine. Generated by immunoSEQ multiplex PCR, the TCRdb table keeps only in-frame clones and is missing some. Here the sample spans some 130,000 clones, about 90% being singletons. This specimen was peripheral blood, taken on day 0 of AZD1222 vaccination. All receptors derive from an adult in good health.

The chain uses TRBV28 and TRBJ2-5; TRBD1 aligns across 7 bases. The V gene's germline CDR1 is MDHEN and CDR2 SYDVKM. The V gene end was trimmed by 6 bases and the J gene end by 5 bases; junction bases not matched to a gene: 6. The CDR3 loop spans 13 amino acids. CDR3 in DNA: TGTGCCAGCAGGAGACAGGGTGAGGAGACCCAGTACTTC. Its protein product is CASRRQGEETQYF.

The V call is TRBV7-2, the J call TRBJ1-2; D gene uncertain. The germline gives CDR1 SGHTA, CDR2 FQGNSA. V lost 5 bases, J lost 4 bases, and 8 bases lay in between. This CDR3 is built from 12 residues. The CDR3 reads CASSLHTYGYTF. DNA of the CDR3: TGTGCCAGCAGCCTCCACACCTATGGCTACACCTTC.

The chain combines TRBV24-1 with TRBJ2-3; D unresolved. The CDR3 has 15 amino acids. V lost 2 bases and J lost 0, with 8 bases in between. The germline V gene encodes CDR1 KGHDR and CDR2 SFDVKD. The CDR3 spells CATSDSGPSTDTQYF. The CDR3 nucleotides are TGTGCCACCAGTGATTCCGGGCCTAGCACAGATACGCAGTATTTT.

This chain uses TRBV30 with TRBJ1-6, with D tentatively TRBD1 (5 bases). V was clipped by 3 bases and J by 7 bases, with 10 bases between them. This CDR3 is built from 13 residues. The germline gives CDR1 GTSNPN, CDR2 SVGIG (reference sequence). CDR3 nucleotide sequence: TGTGCCTGGAGAGACGGGACCAATTCACCCCTCCACTTT. Translation: CAWRDGTNSPLHF. The full variable domain, with the rest looked up from reference TRBV30 and TRBJ1-6, is SQTIHQWPATLVQPVGSPLSLECTVEGTSNPNLYWYRQAAGRGLQLLFYSVGIGQISSEVPQNLSASRPQDRQFILSSKKLLLSDSGFYLCAWRDGTNSPLHFGNGTRLTVT.

Only a few counts were recorded for this clone. The chain is built from TRBV7-2 and TRBJ1-5; TRBD1 aligns across 8 bases. V trimming: 3 bases; J trimming: 7 bases; junction bases outside the gene matches: 11. The germline V gene encodes CDR1 SGHTA and CDR2 FQGNSA. This CDR3 comprises 16 residues. The CDR3 DNA sequence: TGTGCCAGCAGCTTGGGAGGACAGGGTATAGGACAGCCCCAGCATTTT. Translation gives CASSLGGQGIGQPQHF. Drawing the rest from reference TRBV7-2 and TRBJ1-5, the complete variable domain is GAGVSQSPSNKVTEKGKDVELRCDPISGHTALYWYRQSLGQGLEFLIYFQGNSAPDKSGLPSDRFSAERTGGSVSTLTIQRTQQEDSAVYLCASSLGGQGIGQPQHFGDGTRLSIL.

The chain uses TRBV19 and TRBJ2-2; the match to TRBD1 covers 11 bases. Trimming cost V 8 bases and J 4 bases; bases outside gene matches: 3. Looked up from germline, CDR1 is LNHDA and CDR2 is SQIVND (reference sequence). The CDR3 runs to 14 residues. CDR3 loop: CASCGTGGTGELFF. The CDR3 DNA follows: TGTGCCAGTTGCGGGACAGGGGGCACCGGGGAGCTGTTTTTT.

The chain recombines TRBV13 with TRBJ2-7, with 11 bases lining up with TRBD1. V gave up 4 bases and J gave up 4 bases; unmatched junction bases: 6. The CDR3 contains 15 residues. Germline V CDR1 and CDR2: PRHDT, FYEKMQ (reference sequence). The CDR3 is CASSSRRDRGYEQYF. In nucleotides, the CDR3 is TGTGCCAGCAGCTCCCGGCGGGACAGGGGGTACGAGCAGTACTTC.

This chain connects TRBV27 to TRBJ2-3, with 11 nucleotides matching TRBD2. V was clipped by 2 bases and J by 0 bases; unmatched bases: 1. The CDR3 extends over 16 amino acids. In germline, CDR1 is MNHEY, CDR2 SMNVEV (reference sequence). CDR3: CASSLRTSGSTDTQYF. The CDR3 DNA sequence: TGTGCCAGCAGTTTAAGGACTAGCGGGAGCACAGATACGCAGTATTTT.